The 32 T cell receptor beta chains in this list originate from one sample, sequenced in a study of blood T cell repertoires in COVID-19. Profiling relied on immunoSEQ multiplex PCR, and the TCRdb table lists in-frame clones only, not all of them. The sample lists 300,000 or so clones, 75% to 90% occurring once. The source material was peripheral blood. The receptors here all came from a woman aged 40 to 49 with acute or convalescent COVID-19.

This chain joins TRBV27 and TRBJ2-1; the D gene is possibly TRBD1 (5 bases). The V end was cut by 1 base, the J end by 6 bases, with 22 bases between. The length of the CDR3 is 18 residues. Germline assignment: CDR1 MNHEY and CDR2 SMNVEV (reference sequence). The CDR3 sequence: CASSLFGRIGVGSNEQFF. DNA of the CDR3: TGTGCCAGCAGTTTATTTGGGCGGATAGGGGTTGGTAGCAATGAGCAGTTCTTC.

The gene calls are TRBV11-1 and TRBJ1-2, with 7 bases lining up with TRBD1. CDR3 length equals 14 residues. Germline values: CDR1 SGHAT, CDR2 FQDESV (reference sequence). V lost 5 bases, J lost 4 bases, and 7 bases stayed unmatched. The DNA of the CDR3 is TGTGCCAGCAGCGCCCCAGACAGGGCCTATGGCTACACCTTC. Translated: CASSAPDRAYGYTF.

The gene calls are TRBV28 and TRBJ1-4; D not resolved. This CDR3 is 12 amino acids long. CDR1 MDHEN and CDR2 SYDVKM come from the germline V gene. Trimming took 6 bases from V and 3 from J, leaving 5 bases between them. The CDR3 protein is CASRSANEKLFF. The CDR3, as DNA: TGTGCCAGCAGGTCAGCTAATGAAAAACTGTTTTTT.

V usage is TRBV11-2 and J usage is TRBJ2-4; no firm D call. V was trimmed by 3 bases and J by 5 bases, leaving 5 bases between them. Germline V gene sequence: CDR1 SGHAT, CDR2 FQNNGV. The CDR3 consists of 12 residues. DNA for the CDR3: TGTGCCAGCAGCTTTCGGGAAAACATTCAGTACTTC. Protein sequence: CASSFRENIQYF.

The J gene is TRBJ1-1, the V gene TRBV4-1, with 7 positions matching TRBD1. This CDR3 is built from 18 residues. V shed 3 bases and J 0 bases; nucleotides not matched to a gene: 13. From germline, CDR1 is MGHRA and CDR2 YSYEKL. The CDR3 sequence is CASSHVPDRRSMNTEAFF. The DNA of the CDR3 is TGCGCCAGCAGCCATGTTCCGGACAGGAGATCCATGAACACTGAAGCTTTCTTT.

CDR3 nucleotide sequence: TGTGCCAGCAAGCTTCCATCCAGGGCAAAACTGTTTTTT. This encodes CASKLPSRAKLFF. The chain carries TRBV28 and TRBJ1-4; D perhaps matches TRBD1 (5 bases). CDR3 length equals 13 residues. Germline lookup yields CDR1 MDHEN and CDR2 SYDVKM. Trimming stripped 7 bases from V and 10 bases from J, with 16 bases between.

The gene calls are TRBV12-3 or TRBV12-4 and TRBJ1-2, with D hard to call. V lost 8 bases and J 4 bases, leaving 14 bases between the germline ends. There are 13 residues in the CDR3. CDR3 region: CASCRTDPYGYTF. CDR3 DNA sequence: TGTGCCAGCTGCCGCACAGACCCCTATGGCTACACCTTC.

The sample holds a few counts of this clone. The V call is TRBV9, the J call TRBJ1-6; tentative D call: TRBD1 (5 bases). Germline assignment: CDR1 SGDLS and CDR2 YYNGEE. Trimming removed 0 bases from V and 11 bases from J, with 12 bases in between. This CDR3 is 14 amino acids long. The CDR3 DNA sequence: TGTGCCAGCAGCGTAGGAATGGGGCAGGCACCCCTCCACTTT. Protein product: CASSVGMGQAPLHF.

This sequence joins TRBV14 and TRBJ1-6; D possibly corresponds to TRBD1 (5 bases). Between the trimmed V and J ends, which lost 6 bases and 5 bases, there was a span of 14 bases. This CDR3 has 15 amino acids. In germline, CDR1 is SGHDN, CDR2 FVKESK. CDR3 DNA: TGTGCCAGCAGGGACACAGCAGGTCATAATTCACCCCTCCACTTT. This codes for CASRDTAGHNSPLHF.

The J gene is TRBJ2-1, the V gene TRBV6-2 or TRBV6-3; 11 positions match TRBD2. This CDR3 contains 17 residues. The V and J ends lost 6 bases and 4 bases, in that order; junction bases with no gene match: 11. CDR1 is MNHEY, CDR2 SVGEGT, per germline. The CDR3, as DNA: TGTGCCAGCAGCCCTCTAGCGGGGGGCCCTAGGTACAATGAGCAGTTCTTC. The encoded protein is CASSPLAGGPRYNEQFF.

The count of this clone is one. V is TRBV19 and J is TRBJ1-2; 9 bases match TRBD1. The junction had 7 bases not matched to a gene; V was cut back by 7 bases and J by 4 bases. Per the germline V gene, CDR1 is LNHDA and CDR2 is SQIVND (reference sequence). The CDR3 extends over 14 amino acids. The CDR3 nucleotides read TGTGCCAGTACCAGGACAGGGGCCCCCTATGGCTACACCTTC. Its protein product is CASTRTGAPYGYTF.

The chain is built from TRBV12-5 and TRBJ2-2, with 10 positions matching TRBD1. V gave up 2 bases and J gave up 2 bases; unmatched junction bases: 8. CDR1 LGHNT and CDR2 FRNRAP come from the germline V gene. There are 18 residues in the CDR3. The DNA of the CDR3 is TGTGCTAGTGGTTTGTTCCCCGGGACAGGGGTTAACACCGGGGAGCTGTTTTTT. This translates into CASGLFPGTGVNTGELFF.

The sample holds one count of this clone. The CDR3 loop is CASSLARGSGTGELFF. CDR3 in DNA: TGTGCCAGCAGCTTAGCGCGGGGGTCGGGCACCGGGGAGCTGTTTTTT. This sequence joins TRBV7-8 and TRBJ2-2; the match to TRBD2 covers 7 bases. The CDR3 contains 16 residues. Germline trimming cut 0 bases from V and 4 bases from J; bases unmatched to any gene: 5. Germline V gene lookup returns CDR1 SGHVS and CDR2 FQNEAQ. The full variable domain, with the rest looked up from reference TRBV7-8 and TRBJ2-2, is GAGVSQSPRYKVAKRGQDVALRCDPISGHVSLFWYQQALGQGPEFLTYFQNEAQLDKSGLPSDRFFAERPEGSVSTLKIQRTQQEDSAVYLCASSLARGSGTGELFFGEGSRLTVL.

The chain couples TRBV4-1 to TRBJ1-1; D might be TRBD1 (6 bases). Germline V CDR1 and CDR2: MGHRA, YSYEKL. V lost 3 bases to trimming and J lost 0 bases, with 17 bases between them. The CDR3 sequence is 17 residues long. The CDR3 coding sequence is TGCGCCAGCAGCCAGGCCCGGGCAGGGGCCCTGAACACTGAAGCTTTCTTT. Its protein is CASSQARAGALNTEAFF.

J is TRBJ1-5 and V is TRBV11-2, with D perhaps matching TRBD1 (5 bases). The CDR3 runs to 14 residues. Trimming removed 4 bases at V and 4 bases at J, with 11 bases between. Per the germline V gene, CDR1 is SGHAT and CDR2 is FQNNGV. The CDR3 DNA follows: TGTGCCAGCAGCTCGGCGGCAGGGAATCAGCCCCAGCATTTT. It yields the protein CASSSAAGNQPQHF.

V gene TRBV10-3 combines with J gene TRBJ1-1; no firm D call. V was clipped by 7 bases and J by 4 bases, with 10 bases between them. This CDR3 has 12 residues. Germline CDR1 reads ENHRY; CDR2 reads SYGVKD. Here the CDR3 reads CAIKGTGTEAFF. CDR3 coding DNA: TGTGCCATCAAAGGAACGGGCACTGAAGCTTTCTTT.

This chain links TRBV7-2 with TRBJ1-1; a possible D gene is TRBD1 (6 bases). Germline CDR1 is SGHTA and CDR2 is FQGNSA. The V gene lost 1 base and the J gene lost 5 bases, with 14 bases spanning the gap. This CDR3 spans 15 amino acids. CDR3 sequence: CASSLDLRGGTEAFF. CDR3 sequence (DNA): TGTGCCAGCAGCTTAGACCTGAGGGGGGGGACTGAAGCTTTCTTT.

This chain links TRBV4-1 with TRBJ1-2; tentative D call: TRBD1 (5 bases). Germline V gene sequence: CDR1 MGHRA, CDR2 YSYEKL. Trimming took 1 base from V and 5 from J, leaving 8 bases between them. The CDR3 totals 13 residues. The CDR3 DNA follows: TGCGCCAGCAGCCAAGGGACATCTTATGGCTACACCTTC. The encoded protein is CASSQGTSYGYTF.

This clone was counted a single time. This chain uses TRBV10-3 with TRBJ1-1; a possible D gene is TRBD1 (5 bases). Germline CDR1 is ENHRY and CDR2 is SYGVKD. V gave up 6 bases and J gave up 1 base, with 9 bases separating them. This CDR3 is 13 amino acids long. The DNA for the CDR3 is TGTGCCATCAGGCGACAGAAGAACACTGAAGCTTTCTTT. Amino acids: CAIRRQKNTEAFF.

Comments on this clone: An end of the junction differs from the germline gene, which may be a read error. This rearrangement joins TRBV2 to TRBJ2-5; TRBD2 matches at 11 bases. The germline V gene has CDR1 SNHLY and CDR2 FYNNEI. CDR3 length equals 17 residues. CDR3 amino acids: CASTEFNSGGATQTQYF. For the CDR3, the DNA is TGTGCCAGCACTGAATTTAATAGCGGGGGGGCCACACAGACCCAGTACTTC.

This CDR3 is CASSYEGSGGIYGYTF. The CDR3 DNA sequence: TGTGCCAGCAGTTACGAGGGCTCAGGGGGAATCTATGGCTACACCTTC. This chain links TRBV6-5 with TRBJ1-2, with 7 bases identical to TRBD1. V lost 2 bases to trimming and J lost 4 bases; unmatched junction nucleotides: 10. The CDR3 extends over 16 amino acids. CDR1 MNHEY and CDR2 SVGAGI come from the germline V gene.

The chain is built from TRBV27 and TRBJ1-1; 7 positions agree with TRBD1. There are 16 residues in the CDR3. From germline, CDR1 is MNHEY and CDR2 SMNVEV (reference sequence). V gave up 2 bases and J gave up 1 base; unmatched junction bases: 7. The CDR3 here is CASSLIFNRGNTEAFF. The CDR3 DNA is TGTGCCAGCAGTTTAATCTTTAACAGGGGGAACACTGAAGCTTTCTTT.

The genes are TRBV2 and TRBJ2-1; possible D gene TRBD2, 6 bases. The CDR3 is 14 amino acids. V was pared by 6 bases and J by 1 base, with 10 bases between. CDR1 and CDR2 from the germline V gene are SNHLY and FYNNEI. The CDR3 spells CASRGLVSYNEQFF. DNA for the CDR3: TGTGCCAGCAGGGGACTCGTATCCTACAATGAGCAGTTCTTC. Filled out from reference TRBV2 and TRBJ2-1, the complete variable domain reads EPEVTQTPSHQVTQMGQEVILRCVPISNHLYFYWYRQILGQKVEFLVSFYNNEISEKSEIFDDQFSVERPDGSNFTLKIRSTKLEDSAMYFCASRGLVSYNEQFFGPGTRLTVL.

V gene TRBV18 combines with J gene TRBJ1-2, with 9 bases matching TRBD1. The germline V gene has CDR1 KGHSH and CDR2 LQKENI. The CDR3 has 14 residues. V lost 3 bases to trimming and J lost 6 bases; unmatched junction nucleotides: 5. CDR3 bases: TGTGCCAGCTCACCTCGACAGGGGGTGAATGGCTACACCTTC. This codes for CASSPRQGVNGYTF.

V is TRBV19 and J is TRBJ1-1; TRBD1 agrees at 8 bases. V lost 5 bases, J lost 1 base, and 6 bases stayed unmatched. The CDR3 totals 15 residues. Germline-derived CDR1 and CDR2 are LNHDA and SQIVND (reference sequence). The CDR3, as DNA: TGTGCCAGTAGTGGAGGACAGGGCAAGAACACTGAAGCTTTCTTT. Translating it yields CASSGGQGKNTEAFF.

The chain recombines TRBV19 with TRBJ2-2; 11 nucleotides align to TRBD2. This CDR3 contains 19 residues. CDR1 and CDR2 (germline): LNHDA, SQIVND (reference sequence). Trimming removed 4 bases from V and 0 bases from J; junction bases left unmatched: 10. CDR3 in DNA: TGTGCCAGTAGTAACCCCAAGCTAGCGGGGGGTCCGAACACCGGGGAGCTGTTTTTT. This sequence encodes CASSNPKLAGGPNTGELFF.

The chain combines TRBV6-2 or TRBV6-3 with TRBJ2-7; no definite D call. Trimming shortened V by 5 bases and J by 0 bases, and 8 bases separated the two germline ends. CDR1 and CDR2 (germline): MNHEY, SVGEGT. This CDR3 has 13 residues. CDR3 residues: CASSRGHSYEQYV. In DNA form, the CDR3 reads TGTGCCAGCAGTAGAGGCCACTCCTACGAGCAGTACGTC.

CDR3 sequence: CSVAVHPGTGTDTEAFF. The CDR3 DNA reads as TGCAGCGTTGCTGTCCACCCCGGGACAGGGACAGACACTGAAGCTTTCTTT. The V gene is TRBV29-1, the J gene TRBJ1-1; 9 bases are a match to TRBD1. The CDR3 is 17 residues long. Trimming removed 4 bases from V and 3 bases from J; junction bases left unmatched: 15. Germline V gene sequence: CDR1 SQVTM, CDR2 ANQGSEA.

This sequence joins TRBV5-4 and TRBJ1-1, with D possibly being TRBD1 (5 bases). Germline loops: CDR1 SGHNT, CDR2 YYREEE (reference sequence). V gave up 5 bases and J gave up 4 bases, with 12 bases separating them. This CDR3 has 13 residues. CDR3 amino acids: CASRLGGGTEAFF. CDR3 nucleotides: TGTGCCAGCAGACTTGGGGGGGGCACTGAAGCTTTCTTT.

V and J are TRBV11-2 and TRBJ1-1; D might be TRBD1 (6 bases). Germline CDR1 SGHAT, CDR2 FQNNGV. CDR3 length: 16 amino acids. V was cut by 5 bases and J by 5 bases, with 21 bases left in between. CDR3 bases: TGTGCCAGCAGCCGATCGGGGGGGGGCGTAGGGACTGAAGCTTTCTTT. This sequence encodes CASSRSGGGVGTEAFF.

V gene TRBV10-1 combines with J gene TRBJ2-3; TRBD2 matches at 10 bases. The CDR3 is 14 amino acids. Germline CDR1 WNHNN, CDR2 SYGVQD (reference sequence). J gave up 0 bases and V 8 bases, and 2 bases lay outside the gene matches. CDR3 sequence reads: CASSSGRSTDTQYF. The CDR3 DNA follows: TGCGCCAGCTCTAGCGGGAGAAGCACAGATACGCAGTATTTT.

Written as DNA, the CDR3 is TGCGCCAGCAGCCGGATCCAAACAGGGGCCCGCAATCAGCCCCAGCATTTT. The encoded protein is CASSRIQTGARNQPQHF. The V call is TRBV4-1, the J call TRBJ1-5; 7 nucleotides line up with TRBD1. V was clipped by 4 bases and J by 2 bases; unmatched bases: 11. The CDR3 has 17 residues. Germline lookup yields CDR1 MGHRA and CDR2 YSYEKL.